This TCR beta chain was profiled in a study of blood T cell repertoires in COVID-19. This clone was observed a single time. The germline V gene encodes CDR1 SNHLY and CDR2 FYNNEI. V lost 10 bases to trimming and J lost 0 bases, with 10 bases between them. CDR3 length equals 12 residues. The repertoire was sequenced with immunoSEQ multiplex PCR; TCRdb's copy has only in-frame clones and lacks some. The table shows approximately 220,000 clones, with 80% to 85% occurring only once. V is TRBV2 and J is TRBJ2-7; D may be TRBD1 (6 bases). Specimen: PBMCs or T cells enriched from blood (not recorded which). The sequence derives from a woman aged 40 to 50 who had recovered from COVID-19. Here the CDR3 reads CANGQISYEQYF. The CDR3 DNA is TGTGCCAACGGACAGATCTCCTACGAGCAGTACTTC.